The entry below describes one T cell receptor (beta chain). The data belong to a study of T cell changes during pregnancy in multiple sclerosis. Sequencing was performed with immunoSEQ multiplex PCR; in TCRdb, only in-frame clones are kept and a portion is missing. In the table there are more than 50,000 clones, roughly 90% of which are singletons. The clonotype was recovered from a female donor in good health, enrolled as a control in a pregnancy study. Sample: peripheral blood, taken in the first trimester of pregnancy.

The CDR3 DNA sequence: TGTGCCAGCACCAGGACAGGGGGTGATGAAAAACTGTTTTTT. Protein product: CASTRTGGDEKLFF. This chain uses TRBV2 with TRBJ1-4; 10 nucleotides agree with TRBD1. The V gene's germline CDR1 is SNHLY and CDR2 FYNNEI. Trimming at V came to 7 bases and at J to 6 bases, leaving 5 bases not matched to a gene. The CDR3 loop spans 14 amino acids.